The clone carrying this T cell receptor (beta chain) was detected many times. Antigen specificity is unknown. 5'RACE generated cDNA with 10-nucleotide random UMIs. TCRdb re-called the 5' RACE reads through MiXCR, storing one row per CDR3 protein. Of roughly 59,000 distinct CDR3 sequences listed, roughly 4.9% are singletons. Unsorted libraries used 2 million PBMCs kept at -80 degrees C. This sample is part of a study of neurological immune-mediated disorders. Study summary: For the 35 or so multiple sclerosis patients, the disease was relapsing-remitting in roughly 31 and secondary progressive in 3.

Germline V gives CDR1 SGHVS, CDR2 FQNEAQ. Trimming took off 2 bases at V and 2 bases at J, with 15 bases between the two ends. This CDR3 region has 17 residues. Points from the study as a whole: Neither clinical nor MRI features were associated with the multiple sclerosis repertoire cluster.

This TCR was recovered from a human donor with multiple sclerosis. The donor label of this sample is uncertain. The sample consisted of PBMCs. The chain recombines TRBV7-8 with TRBJ2-2; no clear D gene. The CDR3 DNA sequence: TGTGCCAGCAGCTTAAAGCCCGCGTCGGAAAACACCGGGGAGCTGTTTTTT. Protein sequence: CASSLKPASENTGELFF. Using reference TRBV7-8 and TRBJ2-2 for the parts outside the CDR3, the full variable domain is GAGVSQSPRYKVAKRGQDVALRCDPISGHVSLFWYQQALGQGPEFLTYFQNEAQLDKSGLPSDRFFAERPEGSVSTLKIQRTQQEDSAVYLCASSLKPASENTGELFFGEGSRLTVL.